The 15 T cell receptor beta chains below all came from one sample that was sequenced in a study of beta chain features in type 1 diabetes. cDNA synthesis used the whole RNA isolate, giving expressed TCRB sequences. Data came from immunoSEQ multiplex PCR; TCRdb stores just in-frame clones and leaves some out. The sample has about 350,000 clones, about 19% seen once; the top ten hold about 0.044%. Sequencing input: naive CD4+ T cells from blood. These receptors originate from a woman aged 18-29 years in good health.

This chain joins TRBV5-4 and TRBJ2-3; 8 nucleotides align to TRBD2. This CDR3 has 17 residues. Germline trimming cut 4 bases from V and 0 bases from J; bases unmatched to any gene: 10. The germline V gene encodes CDR1 SGHNT and CDR2 YYREEE (reference sequence). Here the CDR3 reads CASSPGGGRLSTDTQYF. As DNA, the CDR3 is TGTGCCAGCAGCCCGGGGGGGGGCCGACTTAGCACAGATACGCAGTATTTT.

This clone appeared a single time. CDR3 sequence reads: CASSPLSQGSSYNSPLHF. The CDR3 region has the DNA TGTGCCAGCTCACCTTTATCACAGGGGAGCTCCTATAATTCACCCCTCCACTTT. The chain couples TRBV18 to TRBJ1-6; 7 bases are a match to TRBD1. This CDR3 has 18 amino acids. V trimming: 3 bases; J trimming: 0 bases; junction bases outside the gene matches: 8. Per germline, CDR1 KGHSH and CDR2 LQKENI.

This clone was counted only a few times. The chain carries TRBV19 and TRBJ2-3; maybe TRBD2 (5 bases). Trimming pared 3 bases from V and 5 bases from J, leaving 9 bases between. The CDR3 length is 13 residues. Germline loops: CDR1 LNHDA, CDR2 SQIVND (reference sequence). In DNA, the CDR3 is TGTGCCAGTAGTATGGATCGGGGAGATACGCAGTATTTT. Translated, it gives CASSMDRGDTQYF. The variable domain in full, with the rest retrieved from reference TRBV19 and TRBJ2-3, is DGGITQSPKYLFRKEGQNVTLSCEQNLNHDAMYWYRQDPGQGLRLIYYSQIVNDFQKGDIAEGYSVSREKKESFPLTVTSAQKNPTAFYLCASSMDRGDTQYFGPGTRLTVL.

The chain recombines TRBV7-8 with TRBJ2-1; 11 nucleotides match TRBD2. J gave up 2 bases and V 6 bases, and 3 bases lay outside the gene matches. The CDR3 sequence is 15 residues long. Germline CDR1 is SGHVS and CDR2 is FQNEAQ. The CDR3 DNA reads TGTGCCAGCAGGTTACTAGCGGGAGCCTACAATGAGCAGTTCTTC. It translates to CASRLLAGAYNEQFF.

A few counts support this clone. The gene calls are TRBV7-8 and TRBJ1-3; 8 bases are shared with TRBD1. This CDR3 spans 16 amino acids. Germline-derived CDR1 and CDR2 are SGHVS and FQNEAQ. The J segment lost 0 bases and the V segment lost 6 bases, leaving 7 bases of the junction unmatched. CDR3: CASRHTGTGSGNTIYF. The CDR3 DNA is TGTGCCAGCAGACACACCGGGACAGGCTCTGGAAACACCATATATTTT.

This clone is a singleton in its sample. The J gene is TRBJ2-3, the V gene TRBV2; 9 nucleotides line up with TRBD2. Germline CDR1 SNHLY, CDR2 FYNNEI. V gave up 4 bases and J gave up 5 bases; unmatched junction bases: 7. The CDR3 length is 15 residues. The CDR3 is CASSGGSGGVDTQYF. DNA for the CDR3: TGTGCCAGCAGTGGGGGTAGCGGGGGAGTAGATACGCAGTATTTT.

This clone was detected a few times. This chain joins TRBV5-1 and TRBJ2-3; 9 nucleotides match TRBD1. Germline lookup yields CDR1 SGHRS and CDR2 YFSETQ. The V and J ends lost 4 bases and 0 bases, in that order; junction bases with no gene match: 12. The CDR3 covers 18 residues. CDR3 protein: CASSGYRGRGTSTDTQYF. The CDR3 coding sequence is TGCGCCAGCAGCGGCTACAGGGGGCGCGGAACAAGCACAGATACGCAGTATTTT. Drawing the rest from reference TRBV5-1 and TRBJ2-3, the complete variable domain is KAGVTQTPRYLIKTRGQQVTLSCSPISGHRSVSWYQQTPGQGLQFLFEYFSETQRNKGNFPGRFSGRQFSNSRSEMNVSTLELGDSALYLCASSGYRGRGTSTDTQYFGPGTRLTVL.

This chain connects TRBV28 to TRBJ2-7, with D possibly TRBD2 on 5 matching bases. The V gene's germline CDR1 is MDHEN and CDR2 SYDVKM. Trimming cost V 7 bases and J 1 base, with 14 bases left between them. CDR3 length: 14 amino acids. The CDR3 DNA reads TGTGCCAGCACGGGCGGAGGCCTATCCTACGAGCAGTACTTC. Its protein is CASTGGGLSYEQYF.

This chain uses TRBV12-5 with TRBJ2-1; TRBD2 aligns across 14 bases. Germline V gene lookup returns CDR1 LGHNT and CDR2 FRNRAP. This CDR3 is 16 amino acids long. The trim removed 1 base at V and 7 bases at J, leaving 3 bases unmatched. This CDR3 is CASGLGGLAGDNEQFF. CDR3 bases: TGTGCTAGTGGTTTGGGGGGACTAGCGGGAGATAATGAGCAGTTCTTC.

V usage is TRBV2 and J usage is TRBJ1-1, with TRBD1 as a possible D gene (6 bases). Trimming left V 6 bases short and J 9 bases short, with 14 bases between. The V gene's germline CDR1 is SNHLY and CDR2 FYNNEI. The CDR3 spans 12 residues. CDR3 in DNA: TGTGCCAGCAGGGCAGGACAGTCAAAAGCTTTCTTT. Protein: CASRAGQSKAFF.

The V gene is TRBV6-5, the J gene TRBJ1-1; the D is unclear. The germline V and J ends were trimmed by 9 bases and 1 base, with 9 bases remaining between them. Germline assignment: CDR1 MNHEY and CDR2 SVGAGI. The CDR3 spans 12 residues. This CDR3 reads CASSLRNTEAFF. The DNA of the CDR3 is TGTGCCAGTTCTCTAAGGAACACTGAAGCTTTCTTT.

This clone has only a few counts. This chain connects TRBV7-2 to TRBJ2-3; tentative D call: TRBD2 (6 bases). Trimming took off 7 bases at V and 2 bases at J, with 19 bases between the two ends. This CDR3 is built from 16 residues. Germline V gene data show CDR1 as SGHTA and CDR2 as FQGNSA. CDR3 sequence: CASTLATSRFTDTQYF. The CDR3 DNA follows: TGTGCCAGCACTCTGGCAACTAGCCGGTTCACAGATACGCAGTATTTT.

This chain connects TRBV5-1 to TRBJ2-1; D may be TRBD2 (6 bases). Per germline, CDR1 SGHRS and CDR2 YFSETQ. The CDR3 contains 13 residues. V dropped 3 bases and J dropped 6 bases, with 10 bases sitting between them. The CDR3 protein is CASSSAEGNEQFF. Written as DNA, the CDR3 is TGCGCCAGCAGCTCGGCGGAGGGCAATGAGCAGTTCTTC.

This chain connects TRBV4-1 to TRBJ2-1, with 10 bases identical to TRBD1. Trimming removed 3 bases from V and 9 bases from J; junction bases left unmatched: 11. The CDR3 consists of 16 residues. Germline CDR1 is MGHRA and CDR2 is YSYEKL. The CDR3 loop is CASSHKPGQGFFEQFF. CDR3 coding DNA: TGCGCCAGCAGCCATAAGCCGGGACAGGGGTTTTTTGAGCAGTTCTTC.

This clone has just a few counts. V usage is TRBV5-1 and J usage is TRBJ2-5, with D possibly matching TRBD1 (5 bases). Trimming stripped 4 bases from V and 5 bases from J, with 15 bases between. Looked up from germline, CDR1 is SGHRS and CDR2 is YFSETQ. The CDR3 extends over 14 amino acids. The CDR3 DNA reads as TGCGCCAGCAGCCCTACAGGAACGGAGGAGACCCAGTACTTC. Amino acids: CASSPTGTEETQYF.